This T cell receptor beta chain appears in the sequencing data of a study of blood T cell repertoires in COVID-19. Whole-study context: Sites in the United States, Italy and Spain provided acute and convalescent COVID-19 samples. T cells, B-cell-depleted T cells, or PBMCs supplied cDNA or gDNA.

Donors in Cohort 3 who had recovered were those with two negative PCRs, healthcare professional clearance, or resolution of their symptoms. The protocol was immunoSEQ multiplex PCR, while the TCRdb copy is restricted to in-frame clones and leaves out a portion. The sample shows around 300,000 clones, 75% to 90% of them seen only once. The germline CDR1 and CDR2 sequences are MDHEN and SYDVKM. V was shortened by 5 bases and J by 0 bases, with 10 bases between the two germline ends. CDR3 length equals 14 residues. The V and J genes are TRBV28 and TRBJ1-2; D perhaps matches TRBD1 (5 bases). The TCR sequence derives from a young woman who had recovered from COVID-19. The sequenced material came from PBMCs or T cells enriched from blood (not recorded which). The CDR3 sequence is CASSPPGANYGYTF. The CDR3 DNA is TGTGCCAGCAGTCCGCCGGGGGCTAACTATGGCTACACCTTC.